A few counts support the clone carrying this T cell receptor beta chain. This specimen belongs to a study of T-cell reconstitution after alpha-beta-depleted transplantation in children. The CDR3 runs to 15 residues. Germline V lookup: CDR1 MNHNY, CDR2 SVGAGI (reference sequence). V shed 6 bases and J shed 6 bases, with 20 bases lying between them. Unique molecular identifiers were used in preparing the TCRbeta library. TCRdb used MiXCR to reprocess the PCR reads, holding one entry per CDR3 protein. This table has about 610,000 distinct CDR3 sequences, roughly 10% appearing once. This TCR was recovered from a human donor who donated a stem cell graft to a child with acute myeloid leukemia. This chain links TRBV6-6 with TRBJ1-1; D remains unclear. Sequencing used PBMCs from the stem cell graft donor, obtained from the stem cell graft. As DNA, the CDR3 is TGTGCCAGCAGAGATCAAACGGGTGGGAGCGCTGAAGCTTTCTTT. It translates to CASRDQTGGSAEAFF.